These T cell receptor beta chains were read from a single sample in a study of response to subunit inactivated influenza vaccine. Each CDR3 protein is one row after TCRdb ran MiXCR on the RT-PCR reads. The sample holds approximately 500,000 distinct CDR3 sequences, approximately 20% seen once. These records were also assigned to another study, of T cells expressing NK-cell markers.

Sequenced here: CD4+ T cells sorted from PBMCs, sampled about 11 days after vaccination. The receptors originated from a man aged 50-60 years who received an inactivated influenza vaccine. Both conserved end residues are part of each CDR3. Each record gives: CDR3 length, D gene, clone size, J gene, V gene, CDR3 protein, CDR3 DNA. D genes are given only for firm matches. Size values are once, few and many counts, or a class for expanded clones, and some rows have none.

>15|NA|NA|TRBJ2-7|TRBV21-1
CASSKVVAGRYEQYF
TGTGCCAGCAGCAAAGTGGTAGCGGGTCGGTACGAGCAGTACTTC
>15|TRBD2|NA|TRBJ2-1|TRBV7-6
CASGDGSGRYNEQFF
TGTGCCAGCGGAGACGGTAGCGGGAGGTACAATGAGCAGTTCTTC
>16|NA|many|TRBJ2-7|TRBV7-2
CASSADGANRVYEQYF
TGTGCCAGCAGCGCAGACGGTGCCAATCGGGTCTACGAGCAGTACTTC
>13|NA|few|TRBJ1-5|TRBV7-2
CASSLVWNQPQHF
TGTGCCAGCAGCTTAGTTTGGAATCAGCCCCAGCATTTT
>15|TRBD1|NA|TRBJ1-5|TRBV20-1
CSARSGQGVGQPQHF
TGCAGTGCTAGATCAGGACAGGGCGTGGGTCAGCCCCAGCATTTT
>15|TRBD2|NA|TRBJ2-1|TRBV11-2
CASSFLAGDYNEQFF
TGTGCCAGCAGCTTCCTAGCGGGAGACTACAATGAGCAGTTCTTC
>17|NA|NA|TRBJ1-4|TRBV27
CASSLSPPGKGYEKLFF
TGTGCCAGCAGTTTATCTCCCCCAGGGAAAGGCTATGAAAAACTGTTTTTT
>15|TRBD2|NA|TRBJ2-5|TRBV7-7
CASSLAGGPIETQYF
TGTGCTAGCAGCTTAGCGGGGGGGCCCATAGAGACCCAGTACTTC
>16|TRBD2|NA|TRBJ2-1|TRBV12-3/TRBV12-4
CASSSRMTGGPGEQFF
TGTGCCAGCAGTTCCCGTATGACGGGAGGGCCAGGCGAGCAGTTCTTC
>15|TRBD2|NA|TRBJ2-2|TRBV11-2
CASRPGLAGSGELFF
TGTGCCAGCAGACCGGGACTAGCGGGGTCCGGGGAGCTGTTTTTT
>13|NA|few|TRBJ1-1|TRBV18
CASSPEGNTEAFF
TGTGCCAGCTCACCAGAAGGGAACACTGAAGCTTTCTTT
>13|NA|NA|TRBJ2-7|TRBV28
CASSLTPWYEQYF
TGTGCCAGCAGTTTAACCCCTTGGTACGAGCAGTACTTC
>13|TRBD1|NA|TRBJ2-5|TRBV20-1
CSASRTGKETQYF
TGCAGTGCTAGTAGGACAGGGAAAGAGACCCAGTACTTC
>15|TRBD2|NA|TRBJ2-1|TRBV11-2
CASSPGTSGVDEQFF
TGTGCCAGCAGTCCCGGGACTAGCGGGGTAGATGAGCAGTTCTTC
>15|NA|NA|TRBJ1-1|TRBV28
CASSTPTGSGTEAFF
TGTGCCAGCAGTACCCCAACAGGGTCCGGCACTGAAGCTTTCTTT
>15|NA|few|TRBJ2-7|TRBV5-1
CASSLTTMDGNEQYF
TGCGCCAGCAGCTTAACTACAATGGATGGGAACGAGCAGTACTTC